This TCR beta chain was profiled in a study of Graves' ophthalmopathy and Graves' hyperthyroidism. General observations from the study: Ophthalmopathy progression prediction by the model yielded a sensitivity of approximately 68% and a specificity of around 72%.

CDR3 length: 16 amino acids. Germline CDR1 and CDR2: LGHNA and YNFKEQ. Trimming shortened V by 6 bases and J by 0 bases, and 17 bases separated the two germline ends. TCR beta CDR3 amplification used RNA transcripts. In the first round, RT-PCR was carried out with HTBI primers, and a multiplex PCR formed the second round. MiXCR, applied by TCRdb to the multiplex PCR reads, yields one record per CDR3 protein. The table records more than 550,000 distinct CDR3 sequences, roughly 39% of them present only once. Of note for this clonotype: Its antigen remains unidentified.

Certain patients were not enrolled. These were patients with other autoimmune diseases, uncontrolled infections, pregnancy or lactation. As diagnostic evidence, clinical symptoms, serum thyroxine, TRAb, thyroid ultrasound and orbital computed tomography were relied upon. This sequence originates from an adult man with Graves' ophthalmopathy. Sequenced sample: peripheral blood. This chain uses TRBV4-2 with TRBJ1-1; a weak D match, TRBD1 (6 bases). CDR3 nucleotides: TGTGCCAGCAGTCCAAGGACAGCGGGCATGAACACTGAAGCTTTCTTT. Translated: CASSPRTAGMNTEAFF.